The 28 T cell receptor beta chains below come from one sample, sequenced in a study of blood T cell repertoires in COVID-19. Assay: immunoSEQ multiplex PCR; the TCRdb copy retains only in-frame clones and omits some. The sample includes about 150,000 clones, about 88% of them seen just once. Sequencing used peripheral blood. The receptor set was obtained from an older woman with COVID-19, enrolled during active disease.

This clone showed up just once. This chain joins TRBV5-4 and TRBJ1-1, with D perhaps matching TRBD1 (5 bases). The germline CDR1 and CDR2 sequences are SGHNT and YYREEE (reference sequence). V was pared by 4 bases and J by 8 bases, with 12 bases between. There are 12 residues in the CDR3. CDR3 loop: CASSVDRFEAFF. The CDR3 region has the DNA TGTGCCAGCAGCGTCGACAGATTCGAAGCTTTCTTT. Full variable domain (rest looked up from reference TRBV5-4 and TRBJ1-1): ETGVTQSPTHLIKTRGQQVTLRCSSQSGHNTVSWYQQALGQGPQFIFQYYREEENGRGNFPPRFSGLQFPNYSSELNVNALELDDSALYLCASSVDRFEAFFGQGTRLTVV.

The sample holds a few counts of this clone. This chain uses TRBV7-9 with TRBJ2-2; D may be TRBD1 (6 bases). V was shortened by 0 bases and J by 7 bases, with 12 bases between the two germline ends. Germline V gene lookup returns CDR1 SEHNR and CDR2 FQNEAQ (reference sequence). The CDR3 covers 15 residues. The CDR3 bases are TGTGCCAGCAGCTTAGCTGGGAACAGGGTCGGGGAGCTGTTTTTT. It yields the protein CASSLAGNRVGELFF. Combining the CDR3 with reference TRBV7-9 and TRBJ2-2 gives the whole variable domain DTGVSQNPRHKITKRGQNVTFRCDPISEHNRLYWYRQTLGQGPEFLTYFQNEAQLEKSRLLSDRFSAERPKGSFSTLEIQRTEQGDSAMYLCASSLAGNRVGELFFGEGSRLTVL.

The chain joins TRBV11-1 to TRBJ1-1; unclear D gene. Trimming stripped 6 bases from V and 5 bases from J, with 7 bases between. The germline V gene has CDR1 SGHAT and CDR2 FQDESV (reference sequence). The CDR3 consists of 11 residues. This CDR3 reads CASSFMTEAFF. CDR3 DNA sequence: TGTGCCAGCAGTTTTATGACTGAAGCTTTCTTT.

The chain links TRBV19 to TRBJ1-2; maybe TRBD1 (6 bases). There are 15 residues in the CDR3. Germline V gene lookup returns CDR1 LNHDA and CDR2 SQIVND (reference sequence). V lost 5 bases and J lost 8, with 21 bases in between. CDR3 nucleotides: TGTGCCAGTAGTCCGACGGGAACAGGGAATTACGGCTACACCTTC. Amino acid sequence: CASSPTGTGNYGYTF.

The chain recombines TRBV5-4 with TRBJ2-2, with D hard to call. Trimming pared 4 bases from V and 3 bases from J, leaving 16 bases between. The CDR3 runs to 16 residues. Germline V gene lookup returns CDR1 SGHNT and CDR2 YYREEE (reference sequence). Written as DNA, the CDR3 is TGTGCCAGCAGCCCGCCTCCCCTCGGAGACACCGGGGAGCTGTTTTTT. Amino acid sequence: CASSPPPLGDTGELFF. Using reference TRBV5-4 and TRBJ2-2 for the parts outside the CDR3, the full variable domain is ETGVTQSPTHLIKTRGQQVTLRCSSQSGHNTVSWYQQALGQGPQFIFQYYREEENGRGNFPPRFSGLQFPNYSSELNVNALELDDSALYLCASSPPPLGDTGELFFGEGSRLTVL.

The V gene is TRBV24-1, the J gene TRBJ2-3; a possible D gene is TRBD1 (5 bases). Germline-derived CDR1 and CDR2 are KGHDR and SFDVKD. CDR3 length: 12 amino acids. The V and J ends lost 9 bases and 2 bases respectively, with 8 bases between them. The CDR3 loop reads CATGAYTDTQYF. CDR3 coding DNA: TGTGCCACCGGGGCTTACACAGATACGCAGTATTTT.

The genes are TRBV29-1 and TRBJ1-1, with 7 bases that match TRBD1. Germline V gene data show CDR1 as SQVTM and CDR2 as ANQGSEA. The CDR3 totals 13 residues. Trimming took 7 bases from V and 2 from J; bases not matched to a gene: 7. In DNA, the CDR3 is TGCAGCGACAGGGGAGGTTTCAACACTGAAGCTTTCTTT. This gives the protein CSDRGGFNTEAFF.

The rearrangement links TRBV15 to TRBJ1-1, with D uncertain. Trimming took off 5 bases at V and 0 bases at J, with 16 bases between the two ends. Germline-derived CDR1 and CDR2 are LNHNV and YYDKDF (reference sequence). The CDR3 has 16 amino acids. The CDR3 spells CATSPDSGFMNTEAFF. CDR3 nucleotides: TGTGCCACCAGCCCCGACTCGGGGTTCATGAACACTGAAGCTTTCTTT. The variable domain in full, with the rest retrieved from reference TRBV15 and TRBJ1-1, is DAMVIQNPRYQVTQFGKPVTLSCSQTLNHNVMYWYQQKSSQAPKLLFHYYDKDFNNEADTPDNFQSRRPNTSFCFLDIRSPGLGDTAMYLCATSPDSGFMNTEAFFGQGTRLTVV.

The V call is TRBV5-1, the J call TRBJ1-2, with TRBD1 matching over 7 bases. The CDR3 has 14 amino acids. V lost 5 bases to trimming and J lost 2 bases; unmatched junction nucleotides: 6. The V gene's germline CDR1 is SGHRS and CDR2 YFSETQ. The CDR3 DNA follows: TGCGCCAGCAGGGAAGGGGGCAGAAACTATGGCTACACCTTC. It translates to CASREGGRNYGYTF. The complete variable domain, with remaining parts taken from reference TRBV5-1 and TRBJ1-2, reads KAGVTQTPRYLIKTRGQQVTLSCSPISGHRSVSWYQQTPGQGLQFLFEYFSETQRNKGNFPGRFSGRQFSNSRSEMNVSTLELGDSALYLCASREGGRNYGYTFGSGTRLTVV.

The V and J genes are TRBV19 and TRBJ1-5, with TRBD1 as a possible D gene (5 bases). The germline gives CDR1 LNHDA, CDR2 SQIVND (reference sequence). The CDR3 length is 14 residues. V was clipped by 4 bases and J by 7 bases, with 14 bases between them. In DNA, the CDR3 is TGTGCCAGTAGTACGGTGGAGGGGTGGCAGCCCCAGCATTTT. It codes for CASSTVEGWQPQHF.

The V call is TRBV5-1, the J call TRBJ2-2; no clear D. Germline V gene sequence: CDR1 SGHRS, CDR2 YFSETQ. The CDR3 is made up of 14 amino acids. Trimming pared 2 bases from V and 1 base from J, leaving 6 bases between. The CDR3 sequence: CASSFTLNTGELFF. In DNA form, the CDR3 reads TGCGCCAGCAGCTTCACTCTGAACACCGGGGAGCTGTTTTTT.

J is TRBJ1-2 and V is TRBV28, with no clear D. The CDR3 extends over 11 amino acids. Germline loops: CDR1 MDHEN, CDR2 SYDVKM. Between the trimmed V and J ends, which lost 1 base and 7 bases, there was a span of 4 bases. The CDR3 sequence is CASSLYGGYTF. The CDR3 coding sequence is TGTGCCAGCAGTTTATACGGTGGCTACACCTTC.

The V call is TRBV5-4, the J call TRBJ1-6; 9 positions agree with TRBD1. Germline V lookup: CDR1 SGHNT, CDR2 YYREEE (reference sequence). Trimming cost V 4 bases and J 2 bases; bases outside gene matches: 4. The length of the CDR3 is 16 residues. The CDR3 loop is CASSTTGGPYNSPLHF. DNA for the CDR3: TGTGCCAGCAGCACAACAGGGGGCCCCTATAATTCACCCCTCCACTTT.

This clone was counted once. CDR3 coding DNA: TGTGCCAGCTCACCTGGTCTAGACCCCGGGGAGCTGTTTTTT. It yields the protein CASSPGLDPGELFF. V usage is TRBV18 and J usage is TRBJ2-2; D is unclear. This CDR3 has 14 residues. Deletions cut 3 bases from V and 6 bases from J, with 11 bases between. The germline gives CDR1 KGHSH, CDR2 LQKENI. Drawing the rest from reference TRBV18 and TRBJ2-2, the complete variable domain is NAGVMQNPRHLVRRRGQEARLRCSPMKGHSHVYWYRQLPEEGLKFMVYLQKENIIDESGMPKERFSAEFPKEGPSILRIQQVVRGDSAAYFCASSPGLDPGELFFGEGSRLTVL.

The rearrangement links TRBV15 to TRBJ1-1, with 7 bases identical to TRBD1. This CDR3 contains 18 residues. Unmatched junction bases numbered 20, after V lost 5 bases and J lost 5 bases. Germline values: CDR1 LNHNV, CDR2 YYDKDF (reference sequence). CDR3: CATSARRGAGRGRTEAFF. The CDR3 nucleotides are TGTGCCACCAGCGCACGAAGAGGTGCGGGCAGGGGGAGGACTGAAGCTTTCTTT.

The rearrangement uses TRBV5-1 and TRBJ2-1; the match to TRBD2 covers 12 bases. The junction had 6 bases not matched to a gene; V was cut back by 1 base and J by 7 bases. Germline-derived CDR1 and CDR2 are SGHRS and YFSETQ. This CDR3 region has 16 residues. CDR3 in amino acids: CASSLPLAGGGNEQFF. The CDR3 nucleotides are TGCGCCAGCAGCTTGCCACTAGCGGGAGGCGGAAATGAGCAGTTCTTC. The full variable domain, rest sourced from reference TRBV5-1 and TRBJ2-1, is KAGVTQTPRYLIKTRGQQVTLSCSPISGHRSVSWYQQTPGQGLQFLFEYFSETQRNKGNFPGRFSGRQFSNSRSEMNVSTLELGDSALYLCASSLPLAGGGNEQFFGPGTRLTVL.

The chain is built from TRBV7-3 and TRBJ1-2, with no clear D. The CDR3 covers 13 residues. The V gene lost 2 bases and the J gene lost 8 bases, with 12 bases spanning the gap. Germline V gene lookup returns CDR1 SGHTA and CDR2 FQGTGA. The CDR3: CASSLSGPEGYTF. The CDR3 bases are TGTGCCAGCAGCTTATCGGGTCCGGAGGGCTACACCTTC.

As DNA, the CDR3 is TGTGCCAGCAGAACGCAGGTCGGGAGTGTTCAGCCCCAGCATTTT. It codes for CASRTQVGSVQPQHF. This rearrangement joins TRBV6-5 to TRBJ1-5, with D unresolved. The CDR3 has 15 residues. Germline CDR1 reads MNHEY; CDR2 reads SVGAGI. The V and J ends lost 6 bases and 6 bases respectively, with 18 bases between them.

The chain recombines TRBV18 with TRBJ2-1, with D perhaps TRBD2 (5 bases). The CDR3 is 14 residues long. With 3 bases removed from V and 4 bases from J, the gap between germline ends came to 10 bases. The germline V gene encodes CDR1 KGHSH and CDR2 LQKENI. CDR3 protein: CASSPSAGYNEQFF. The DNA of the CDR3 is TGTGCCAGCTCACCCTCTGCGGGTTACAATGAGCAGTTCTTC.

This sequence joins TRBV19 and TRBJ1-5, with a tentative D call TRBD1 (5 bases). The V end was cut by 3 bases, the J end by 4 bases, with 16 bases between. This CDR3 comprises 16 residues. Germline assignment: CDR1 LNHDA and CDR2 SQIVND (reference sequence). The DNA of the CDR3 is TGTGCCAGTAGTATTCTGGAGGGGTTTGGAAATCAGCCCCAGCATTTT. It translates to CASSILEGFGNQPQHF.

This chain links TRBV6-5 with TRBJ2-1; possibly TRBD2 for D (5 bases). Germline assignment: CDR1 MNHEY and CDR2 SVGAGI. The CDR3 loop spans 13 amino acids. Between the trimmed V and J ends, which lost 5 bases and 8 bases, there was a span of 13 bases. CDR3 sequence: CASSRSGWDEQFF. CDR3 DNA sequence: TGTGCCAGCAGTAGGTCGGGGTGGGATGAGCAGTTCTTC.

This clone was detected once. V usage is TRBV10-3 and J usage is TRBJ2-7; D uncertain. CDR3 size: 12 residues. Trimming pared 4 bases from V and 1 base from J, leaving 5 bases between. Per germline, CDR1 ENHRY and CDR2 SYGVKD. DNA of the CDR3: TGTGCCATCAGTGCGGAGTCCTACGAGCAGTACTTC. Residues: CAISAESYEQYF.

V is TRBV7-2 and J is TRBJ2-2, with 9 bases fitting TRBD2. Germline-derived CDR1 and CDR2 are SGHTA and FQGNSA. The J segment lost 1 base and the V segment lost 8 bases, leaving 2 bases of the junction unmatched. The CDR3 sequence is 14 residues long. The chain's CDR3 is CASRRGGNTGELFF. CDR3 coding DNA: TGTGCCAGCCGGCGGGGGGGGAACACCGGGGAGCTGTTTTTT.

This chain links TRBV5-1 with TRBJ2-1; tentatively, D is TRBD1 (6 bases). The V end was cut by 0 bases, the J end by 4 bases, with 11 bases between. The CDR3 covers 15 residues. The germline V gene has CDR1 SGHRS and CDR2 YFSETQ. This chain's CDR3 is CASSLVRTEYNEQFF. CDR3 nucleotides: TGCGCCAGCAGCTTGGTGAGGACAGAATACAATGAGCAGTTCTTC.

The J gene is TRBJ1-1, the V gene TRBV6-5; D gene unclear. The germline CDR1 and CDR2 sequences are MNHEY and SVGAGI. The CDR3 has 16 amino acids. With 0 bases removed from V and 2 bases from J, the gap between germline ends came to 13 bases. In nucleotides, the CDR3 is TGTGCCAGCAGTTACTCTAGATTTTGGTTAAACACTGAAGCTTTCTTT. Protein sequence: CASSYSRFWLNTEAFF.

The rearrangement links TRBV5-1 to TRBJ2-5; perhaps TRBD1 as D (6 bases). CDR3 length equals 13 residues. Germline V lookup: CDR1 SGHRS, CDR2 YFSETQ. V dropped 5 bases and J dropped 5 bases, with 13 bases sitting between them. This chain's CDR3 is CASRKPGVETQYF. The CDR3 region has the DNA TGCGCCAGCAGAAAACCAGGGGTTGAGACCCAGTACTTC.

The J gene is TRBJ1-5, the V gene TRBV5-5; 10 nucleotides align to TRBD1. V lost 0 bases to trimming and J lost 6 bases; unmatched junction nucleotides: 3. The CDR3 runs to 15 residues. The V gene's germline CDR1 is SGHKS and CDR2 YYEKEE (reference sequence). The CDR3 DNA follows: TGTGCCAGCAGCTTGGGGGGACAGGGGAGTCAGCCCCAGCATTTT. This gives the protein CASSLGGQGSQPQHF.

V gene TRBV29-1 combines with J gene TRBJ1-2; 7 bases align to TRBD1. Germline V lookup: CDR1 SQVTM, CDR2 ANQGSEA. This CDR3 has 13 residues. V lost 3 bases, J lost 5 bases, and 6 bases stayed unmatched. CDR3: CSVDPGTAYGYTF. CDR3 DNA: TGCAGCGTTGACCCTGGGACAGCTTATGGCTACACCTTC.